This TCR beta chain was sequenced for a study of post-analysis software for immune sequencing data. Across the whole study: Disease courses included relapsing-remitting, secondary progressive and progressive-relapsing multiple sclerosis. Study-level findings and limits: Multiple sclerosis patients showed significantly lower normalized Chao1 diversity than controls did. Under the F measure, samples that were prepared in one batch clustered strongly together.

With respect to this clonotype: Its matching antigen is unknown.

Libraries were made from TCR beta cDNA, and they carried unique molecular identifiers. From around 1 to 9.1 million T cells, 400,000 to 650,000 cDNA molecules were obtained. MiXCR, run by TCRdb on the PCR reads, gives a single entry per CDR3 protein. The sample consists of 650,000 to 850,000 distinct CDR3 sequences, 46% of them appearing once. The sequence was collected from a girl aged 10 to 17 with multiple sclerosis. Sequenced sample: blood.

CDR3 coding DNA: TGTGCCAGCAGTTTACCCCGGGACAGGGATTTCAATGAGCAGTTCTTC. Amino acid sequence: CASSLPRDRDFNEQFF. The chain links TRBV27 to TRBJ2-1; 9 bases agree with TRBD1. The CDR3 spans 16 residues. J was trimmed by 6 bases and V by 2 bases; bases with no gene match: 8. Germline loops: CDR1 MNHEY, CDR2 SMNVEV (reference sequence).